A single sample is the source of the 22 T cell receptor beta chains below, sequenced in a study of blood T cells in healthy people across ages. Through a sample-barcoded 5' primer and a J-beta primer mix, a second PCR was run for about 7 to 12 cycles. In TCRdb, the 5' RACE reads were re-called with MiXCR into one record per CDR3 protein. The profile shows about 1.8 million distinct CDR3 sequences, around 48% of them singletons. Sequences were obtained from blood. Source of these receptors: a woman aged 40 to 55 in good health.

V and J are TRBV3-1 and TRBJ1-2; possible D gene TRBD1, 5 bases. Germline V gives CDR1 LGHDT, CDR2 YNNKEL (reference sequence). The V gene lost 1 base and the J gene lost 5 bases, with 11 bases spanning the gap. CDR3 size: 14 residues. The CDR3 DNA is TGTGCCAGCAGCCAAGCGACGGGGCTTTATGGCTACACCTTC. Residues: CASSQATGLYGYTF.

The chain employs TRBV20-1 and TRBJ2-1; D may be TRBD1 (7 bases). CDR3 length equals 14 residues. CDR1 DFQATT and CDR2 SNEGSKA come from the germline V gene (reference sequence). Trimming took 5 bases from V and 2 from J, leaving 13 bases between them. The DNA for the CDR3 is TGCAGTGCTTCAGGGGGGCAAACCTACAATGAGCAGTTCTTC. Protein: CSASGGQTYNEQFF.

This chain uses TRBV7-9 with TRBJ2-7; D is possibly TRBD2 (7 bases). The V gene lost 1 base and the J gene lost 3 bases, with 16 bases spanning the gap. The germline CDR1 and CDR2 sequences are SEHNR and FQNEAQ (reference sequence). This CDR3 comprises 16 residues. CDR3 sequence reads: CASSLVGGGANYEQYF. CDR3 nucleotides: TGTGCCAGCAGCTTAGTCGGAGGGGGGGCGAACTACGAGCAGTACTTC.

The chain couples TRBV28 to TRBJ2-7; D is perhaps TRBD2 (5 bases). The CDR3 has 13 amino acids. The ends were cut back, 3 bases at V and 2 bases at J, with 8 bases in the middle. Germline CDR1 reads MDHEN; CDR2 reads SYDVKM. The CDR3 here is CASSFERAYEQYF. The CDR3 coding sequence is TGTGCCAGCAGTTTTGAGAGGGCCTACGAGCAGTACTTC.

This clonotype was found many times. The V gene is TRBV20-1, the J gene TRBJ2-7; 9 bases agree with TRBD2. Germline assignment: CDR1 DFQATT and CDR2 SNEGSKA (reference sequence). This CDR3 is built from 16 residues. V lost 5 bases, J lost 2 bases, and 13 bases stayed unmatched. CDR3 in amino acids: CSARGGGDRLAYEQYF. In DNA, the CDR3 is TGCAGTGCTCGTGGCGGGGGGGACCGGTTGGCCTACGAGCAGTACTTC.

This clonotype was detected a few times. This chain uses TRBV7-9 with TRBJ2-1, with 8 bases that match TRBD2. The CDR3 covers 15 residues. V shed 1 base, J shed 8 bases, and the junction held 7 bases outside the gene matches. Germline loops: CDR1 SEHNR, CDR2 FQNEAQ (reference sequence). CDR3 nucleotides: TGTGCCAGCAGCTTAGGGTCGGGGGGGCATGATGAGCAGTTCTTC. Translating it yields CASSLGSGGHDEQFF.

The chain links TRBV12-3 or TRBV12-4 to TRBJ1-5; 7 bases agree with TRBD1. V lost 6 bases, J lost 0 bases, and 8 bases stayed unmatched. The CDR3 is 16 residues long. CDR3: CASRDGTENSNQPQHF. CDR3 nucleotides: TGTGCCAGCAGAGATGGGACAGAAAATAGCAATCAGCCCCAGCATTTT.

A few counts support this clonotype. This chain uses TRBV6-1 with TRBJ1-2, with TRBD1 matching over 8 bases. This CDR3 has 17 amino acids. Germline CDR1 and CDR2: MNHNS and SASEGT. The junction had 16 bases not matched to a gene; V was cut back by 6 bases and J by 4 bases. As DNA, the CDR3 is TGTGCCAGCAGCCCCACCCCGACTAGACAGGGGCCCTATGGCTACACCTTC. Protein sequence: CASSPTPTRQGPYGYTF.

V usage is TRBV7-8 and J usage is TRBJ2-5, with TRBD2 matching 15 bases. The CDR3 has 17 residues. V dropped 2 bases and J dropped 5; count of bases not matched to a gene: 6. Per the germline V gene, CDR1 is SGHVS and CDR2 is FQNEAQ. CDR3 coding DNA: TGTGCCAGCAGCTTAAGGACTAGCGGGGGGGGTTTGGAGACCCAGTACTTC. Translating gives CASSLRTSGGGLETQYF.

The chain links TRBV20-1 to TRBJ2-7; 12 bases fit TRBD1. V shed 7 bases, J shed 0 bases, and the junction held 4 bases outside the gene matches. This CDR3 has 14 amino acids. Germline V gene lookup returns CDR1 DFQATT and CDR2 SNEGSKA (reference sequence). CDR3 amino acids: CSVPGQGASYEQYF. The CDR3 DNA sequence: TGCAGTGTCCCGGGACAGGGGGCCTCCTACGAGCAGTACTTC.

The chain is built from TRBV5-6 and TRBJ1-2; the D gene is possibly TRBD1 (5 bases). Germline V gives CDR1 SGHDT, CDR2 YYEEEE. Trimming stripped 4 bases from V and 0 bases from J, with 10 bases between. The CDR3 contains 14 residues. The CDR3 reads CASSDSHTNYGYTF. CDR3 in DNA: TGTGCCAGCAGCGACAGCCATACTAACTATGGCTACACCTTC.

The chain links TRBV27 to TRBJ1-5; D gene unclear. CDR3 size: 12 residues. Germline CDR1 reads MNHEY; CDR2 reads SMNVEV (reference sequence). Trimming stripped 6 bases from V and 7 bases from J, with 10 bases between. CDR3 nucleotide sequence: TGTGCCAGCAGCTCTTTTGGGCAGCCCCAGCATTTT. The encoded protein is CASSSFGQPQHF.

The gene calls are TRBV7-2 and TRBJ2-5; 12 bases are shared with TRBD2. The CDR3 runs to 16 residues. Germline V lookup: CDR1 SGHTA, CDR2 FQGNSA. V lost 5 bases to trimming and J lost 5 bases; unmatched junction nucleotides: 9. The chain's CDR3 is CASSPRLAGAEETQYF. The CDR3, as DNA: TGTGCCAGCAGCCCCAGACTAGCGGGGGCGGAGGAGACCCAGTACTTC.

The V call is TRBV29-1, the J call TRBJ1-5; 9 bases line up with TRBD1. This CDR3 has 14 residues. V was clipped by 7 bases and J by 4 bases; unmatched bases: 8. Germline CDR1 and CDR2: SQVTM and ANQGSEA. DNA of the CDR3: TGCAGCGCCTCGGGACAGGGAAAGAATCAGCCCCAGCATTTT. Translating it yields CSASGQGKNQPQHF.

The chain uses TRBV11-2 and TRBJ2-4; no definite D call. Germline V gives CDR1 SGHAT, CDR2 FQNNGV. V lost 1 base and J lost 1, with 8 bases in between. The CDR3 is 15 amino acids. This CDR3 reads CASSLAVPAKNIQYF. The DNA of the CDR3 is TGTGCCAGCAGCTTAGCGGTTCCGGCCAAAAACATTCAGTACTTC.

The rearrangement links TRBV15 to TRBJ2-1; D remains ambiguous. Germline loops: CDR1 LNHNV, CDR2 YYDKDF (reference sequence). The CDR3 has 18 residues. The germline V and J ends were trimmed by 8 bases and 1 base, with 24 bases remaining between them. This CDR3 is CATSLKSPEQASYNEQFF. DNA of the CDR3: TGTGCCACCTCCCTAAAGTCCCCAGAGCAGGCTTCCTACAATGAGCAGTTCTTC.

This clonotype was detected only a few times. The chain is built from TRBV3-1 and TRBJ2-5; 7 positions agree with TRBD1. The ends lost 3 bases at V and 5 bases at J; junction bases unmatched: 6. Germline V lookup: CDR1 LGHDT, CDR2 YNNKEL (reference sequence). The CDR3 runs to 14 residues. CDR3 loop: CASSHTGQVETQYF. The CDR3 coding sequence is TGTGCCAGCAGCCACACTGGACAGGTGGAGACCCAGTACTTC.

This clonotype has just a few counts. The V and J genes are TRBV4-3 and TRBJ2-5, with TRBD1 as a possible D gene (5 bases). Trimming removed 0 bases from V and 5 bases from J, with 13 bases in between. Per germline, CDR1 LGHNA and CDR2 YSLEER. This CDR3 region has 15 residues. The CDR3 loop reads CASSQDGRAGETQYF. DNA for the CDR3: TGCGCCAGCAGCCAAGATGGCAGGGCCGGGGAGACCCAGTACTTC.

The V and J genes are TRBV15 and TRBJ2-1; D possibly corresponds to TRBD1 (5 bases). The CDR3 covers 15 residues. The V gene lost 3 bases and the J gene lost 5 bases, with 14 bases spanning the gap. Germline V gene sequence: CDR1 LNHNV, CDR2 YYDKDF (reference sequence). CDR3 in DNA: TGTGCCACCAGCAGGGGGAACAGGATCAACAATGAGCAGTTCTTC. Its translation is CATSRGNRINNEQFF.

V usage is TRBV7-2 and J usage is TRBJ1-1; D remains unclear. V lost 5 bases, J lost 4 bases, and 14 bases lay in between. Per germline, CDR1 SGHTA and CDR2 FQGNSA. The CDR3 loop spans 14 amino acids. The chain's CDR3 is CASSPQVAGTEAFF. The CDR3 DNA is TGTGCCAGCAGCCCCCAGGTCGCGGGCACTGAAGCTTTCTTT.

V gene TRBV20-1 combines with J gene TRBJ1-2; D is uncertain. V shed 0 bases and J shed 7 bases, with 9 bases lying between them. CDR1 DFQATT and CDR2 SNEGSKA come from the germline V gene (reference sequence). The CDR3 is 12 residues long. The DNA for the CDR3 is TGCAGTGCTAGAGATCCGACAATTGGCTACACCTTC. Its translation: CSARDPTIGYTF.

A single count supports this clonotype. CDR3 amino acids: CASSQDRVGGRTDTQYF. Written as DNA, the CDR3 is TGTGCCAGCAGCCAAGATAGGGTGGGGGGGCGGACAGATACGCAGTATTTT. This sequence joins TRBV4-2 and TRBJ2-3; perhaps TRBD2 as D (7 bases). With 0 bases removed from V and 3 bases from J, the gap between germline ends came to 16 bases. CDR1 and CDR2 from the germline V gene are LGHNA and YNFKEQ. This CDR3 has 17 amino acids.